This T cell receptor (beta chain) was sequenced during a study of CD8 T cells in ankylosing spondylitis. General study results and limits: Ankylosing spondylitis blood seemed to carry a telltale TCR beta motif made of under ten highly homologous variants. Past studies reported some motif variants in reactive arthritis synovial fluid and blood. Disease-linked clones bore a CD8+ phenotype and were relatively rare in peripheral blood. Reports say disease-linked clones showed up significantly more in matched ankylosing spondylitis synovial fluid.

In the case of this clonotype: Antigen: not known.

TCRdb ran MiXCR on the 5' RACE reads and lists one entry per CDR3 protein. Of 390,000 or so distinct CDR3 sequences listed, more than 20% are singletons. The specimen sequenced was blood, either unsorted or a sorted T cell fraction (not recorded which). The TCR originated in a male donor with ankylosing spondylitis.

CDR3 sequence reads: CSARDPANPRPDQPQHF. The CDR3 coding sequence is TGCAGTGCTAGAGATCCCGCGAATCCCCGACCGGATCAGCCCCAGCATTTT. The chain recombines TRBV20-1 with TRBJ1-5; D unresolved. This CDR3 region has 17 residues. V shed 0 bases and J shed 5 bases, with 20 bases lying between them. CDR1 DFQATT and CDR2 SNEGSKA come from the germline V gene (reference sequence).